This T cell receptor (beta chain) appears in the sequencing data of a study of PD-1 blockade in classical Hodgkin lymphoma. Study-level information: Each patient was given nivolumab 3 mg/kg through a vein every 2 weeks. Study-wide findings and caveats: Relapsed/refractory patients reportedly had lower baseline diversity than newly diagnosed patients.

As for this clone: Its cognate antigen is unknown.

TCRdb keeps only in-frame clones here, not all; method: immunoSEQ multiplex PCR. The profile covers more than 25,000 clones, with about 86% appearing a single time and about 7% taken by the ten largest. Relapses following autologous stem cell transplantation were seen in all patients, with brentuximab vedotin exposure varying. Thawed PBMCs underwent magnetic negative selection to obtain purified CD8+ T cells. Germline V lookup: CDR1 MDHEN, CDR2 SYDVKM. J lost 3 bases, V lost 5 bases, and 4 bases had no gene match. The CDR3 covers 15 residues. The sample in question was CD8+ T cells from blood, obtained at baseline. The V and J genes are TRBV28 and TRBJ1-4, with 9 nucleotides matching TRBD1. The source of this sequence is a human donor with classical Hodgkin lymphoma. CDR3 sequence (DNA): TGTGCCAGCAGTCGGACAGGGGCGGCTAATGAAAAACTGTTTTTT. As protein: CASSRTGAANEKLFF.